This TCR beta chain was observed in a study of T cells expressing NK-cell markers. Overall study: Sequencing covered eight donors, seven HCMV-seropositive and one seronegative.

TCRdb reanalyzed the 5' RACE reads, giving one entry per CDR3 protein sequence and no DNA. Recorded for this sample: approximately 150,000 distinct CDR3 sequences. Per germline, CDR1 DFQATT and CDR2 SNEGSKA (reference sequence). This CDR3 spans 13 amino acids. Sequencing was performed on blood T cells: a sorted CD56 or NKG2C T cell subset, CD4+ or CD8+ T cells, or bulk PBMC T cells (not recorded which). The rearrangement links TRBV20-1 to TRBJ2-7. The receptor's source is a man between 18 and 35 years old in good health. CDR3 region: CSARGQGSYEQYF.